The clone carrying this TCR beta chain came up a few times. What it recognizes is unknown. The sample belongs to a study of T cell repertoires in cytomegalovirus infection. Whole-study context: Evidence of both CMV infection and a matching HLA type came from public TCR beta signatures.

Via MiXCR, TCRdb re-called the reads, giving one row per CDR3 protein. The sample carries about 60,000 distinct CDR3 sequences, just over 20% recorded once. Study-level findings and limits: HLA-C-restricted TCR beta clonotypes specific for CMV led the ex vivo response. CMV carriers with the relevant HLA were identified by cumulative public TCR beta family frequency.

This sample comprised CD8+ T cells from cultured PBMCs, obtained from culture after CMV antigen stimulation. The clonotype was recovered from a human donor in good health (CMV status not recorded). Some clones in this sample may be carry-over from other donors' samples.

CDR3 in amino acids: CASSETRLDEQFF. Here the CDR3 DNA reads TGTGCCAGCAGTGAAACTAGGCTCGATGAGCAGTTCTTC. V and J are TRBV2 and TRBJ2-1; D might be TRBD2 (5 bases). Deletions cut 2 bases from V and 8 bases from J, with 10 bases between. Germline V gene lookup returns CDR1 SNHLY and CDR2 FYNNEI. This CDR3 is 13 amino acids long.